Below are 10 T cell receptor beta chains sequenced from a single sample in a study of blood T cell repertoires in COVID-19. Sequencing was performed with immunoSEQ multiplex PCR; in TCRdb, only in-frame clones are kept and a portion is missing. The profile covers 650,000 to 800,000 clones, with 80% to 90% appearing a single time and roughly 0.25% taken by the ten largest. The sample taken for sequencing was peripheral blood. Receptors were obtained from a woman under 30 with acute or convalescent COVID-19.

The J gene is TRBJ2-3, the V gene TRBV7-3; 8 nucleotides align to TRBD1. The V segment lost 5 bases and the J segment 0 bases; nucleotides outside the gene matches: 7. This CDR3 is 16 amino acids long. The germline CDR1 and CDR2 sequences are SGHTA and FQGTGA. This chain's CDR3 is CASSPMGQASTDTQYF. The CDR3 region has the DNA TGTGCCAGCAGCCCAATGGGACAGGCTAGCACAGATACGCAGTATTTT.

The gene calls are TRBV12-3 or TRBV12-4 and TRBJ1-1, with a weak D call TRBD1 (5 bases). Trimming took off 10 bases at V and 6 bases at J, with 18 bases between the two ends. The CDR3 contains 13 residues. CDR3 sequence reads: CATHLPGSAEAFF. DNA for the CDR3: TGTGCCACCCATCTCCCAGGGTCGGCTGAAGCTTTCTTT.

V is TRBV19 and J is TRBJ1-5; tentatively, D is TRBD1 (5 bases). Trimming removed 7 bases at V and 4 bases at J, with 14 bases between. CDR1 and CDR2 (germline): LNHDA, SQIVND (reference sequence). This CDR3 comprises 14 residues. CDR3 amino acids: CASTSGTPNQPQHF. The DNA for the CDR3 is TGTGCCAGTACCTCCGGGACTCCGAATCAGCCCCAGCATTTT.

The chain carries TRBV15 and TRBJ2-7; 13 nucleotides agree with TRBD2. V trimming: 6 bases; J trimming: 7 bases; junction bases outside the gene matches: 9. CDR1 LNHNV and CDR2 YYDKDF come from the germline V gene (reference sequence). The CDR3 has 15 amino acids. The chain's CDR3 is CATSVPGLAGREQYF. CDR3 nucleotides: TGTGCCACCAGTGTCCCGGGACTAGCGGGGCGTGAGCAGTACTTC.

As to this clone: One end of the junction fails to match germline, which may point to a read error. The rearrangement links TRBV9 to TRBJ1-1; no clear D gene. The CDR3 spans 13 residues. Germline CDR1 and CDR2: SGDLS and YYNGEE. The CDR3 DNA sequence: TGTGCCAGCAGCGCGGCTAGGGCCCCCGGGGTAGTCTTT. Its translation is CASSAARAPGVVF.

Details on this clone: Other DNA sequences from this sample encode an identical CDR3 as well. This chain joins TRBV5-8 and TRBJ1-5; weak D call: TRBD1 (5 bases). Germline loops: CDR1 SGHTS, CDR2 YDEGEE. Trimming stripped 0 bases from V and 0 bases from J, with 7 bases between. The CDR3 has 15 residues. This CDR3 is CASSLGRVSNQPQHF. CDR3 nucleotide sequence: TGTGCCAGCAGCTTGGGCAGGGTTAGCAATCAGCCCCAGCATTTT. The full variable domain, completed using reference TRBV5-8 and TRBJ1-5, is EAGVTQSPTHLIKTRGQQATLRCSPISGHTSVYWYQQALGLGLQFLLWYDEGEERNRGNFPPRFSGRQFPNYSSELNVNALELEDSALYLCASSLGRVSNQPQHFGDGTRLSIL.

This chain uses TRBV12-3 or TRBV12-4 with TRBJ2-7; the match to TRBD2 covers 7 bases. The CDR3 extends over 13 amino acids. V lost 1 base and J lost 6; bases outside the gene matches: 3. Here the CDR3 DNA reads TGTGCCAGCAGTTTAGGACTAGCCCTCGAGCAGTACTTC. This codes for CASSLGLALEQYF.

V usage is TRBV13 and J usage is TRBJ1-4; D is undetermined. Germline lookup yields CDR1 PRHDT and CDR2 FYEKMQ (reference sequence). The CDR3 covers 16 residues. Trimming cost V 4 bases and J 1 base, with 13 bases left between them. CDR3 protein: CASSSGAEGTNEKLFF. The CDR3 DNA sequence: TGTGCCAGCAGCTCCGGAGCTGAGGGAACTAATGAAAAACTGTTTTTT.

The chain employs TRBV5-1 and TRBJ1-2, with 7 bases fitting TRBD1. V gave up 0 bases and J gave up 6 bases; unmatched junction bases: 14. The germline V gene has CDR1 SGHRS and CDR2 YFSETQ. The CDR3 runs 17 residues. The CDR3, as DNA: TGCGCCAGCAGCTTGGCTGAGACAGGGAGTCCGCTCCATGGCTACACCTTC. This codes for CASSLAETGSPLHGYTF. The full variable domain, with the rest looked up from reference TRBV5-1 and TRBJ1-2, is KAGVTQTPRYLIKTRGQQVTLSCSPISGHRSVSWYQQTPGQGLQFLFEYFSETQRNKGNFPGRFSGRQFSNSRSEMNVSTLELGDSALYLCASSLAETGSPLHGYTFGSGTRLTVV.

This chain joins TRBV9 and TRBJ2-1; 10 nucleotides line up with TRBD2. The CDR3 consists of 15 residues. Germline V gene sequence: CDR1 SGDLS, CDR2 YYNGEE. Germline trimming cut 3 bases from V and 10 bases from J; bases unmatched to any gene: 10. CDR3 loop: CASSGSGGVGREQFF. CDR3 bases: TGTGCCAGCAGCGGCAGCGGGGGGGTCGGTCGGGAGCAGTTCTTC. Combining the CDR3 with reference TRBV9 and TRBJ2-1 gives the whole variable domain DSGVTQTPKHLITATGQRVTLRCSPRSGDLSVYWYQQSLDQGLQFLIQYYNGEERAKGNILERFSAQQFPDLHSELNLSSLELGDSALYFCASSGSGGVGREQFFGPGTRLTVL.